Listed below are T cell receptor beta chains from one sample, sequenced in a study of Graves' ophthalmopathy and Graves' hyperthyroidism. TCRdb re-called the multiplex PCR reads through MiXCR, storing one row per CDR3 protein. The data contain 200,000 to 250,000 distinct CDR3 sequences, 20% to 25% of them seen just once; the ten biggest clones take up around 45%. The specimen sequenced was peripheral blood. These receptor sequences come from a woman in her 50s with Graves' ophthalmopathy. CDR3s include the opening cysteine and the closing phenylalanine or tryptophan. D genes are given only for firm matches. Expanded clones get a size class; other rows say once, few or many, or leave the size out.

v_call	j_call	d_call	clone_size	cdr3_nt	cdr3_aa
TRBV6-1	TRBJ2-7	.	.	TGTGCCAGCAGCCCCCTCGGGGGCGCGTCCTACGAGCAGTACTTC	CASSPLGGASYEQYF
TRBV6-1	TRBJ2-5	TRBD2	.	TGTGCCACCGCTCTCAGACTAGCGGGGAGAGAGACCCAGTACTTC	CATALRLAGRETQYF
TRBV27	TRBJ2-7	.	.	TGTGCCAGCAAACCGATCGGGACGACCTACGAGCAGTACTTC	CASKPIGTTYEQYF
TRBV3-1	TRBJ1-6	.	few	TGTGCCAGCAGCCAAGATCTGGGACGGCCTAATTCACCCCTCCACTTT	CASSQDLGRPNSPLHF
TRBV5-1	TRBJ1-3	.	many	TGCGCCAGCAGCCCCCATGACGGAATTGGTGGAAACACCATATATTTT	CASSPHDGIGGNTIYF
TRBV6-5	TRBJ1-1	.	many	TGTGCCAGCAGTTACGGAATTGGACAGCTTGAAGCTTTCTTT	CASSYGIGQLEAFF
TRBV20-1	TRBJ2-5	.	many	TGCAGTGCTAGGGAAATGGCCGGAGCGGAGACCCAGTACTTC	CSAREMAGAETQYF
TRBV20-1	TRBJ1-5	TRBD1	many	TGCAGTGCTACCGCTCCCGGGACAGGGAATTGGGATGGCAATCAGCCCCAGCATTTT	CSATAPGTGNWDGNQPQHF
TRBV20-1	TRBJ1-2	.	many	TGCAGTGCTAGTAACGAGAACTATGGCTACACCTTC	CSASNENYGYTF
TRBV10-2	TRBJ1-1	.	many	TGCGCCAGCAGCCCGTTTGGTGGGCAAAAAGCTTTCTTT	CASSPFGGQKAFF
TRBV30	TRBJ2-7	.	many	TGTGCCTGGGACCCAGGCGTCTCCTACGAGCAGTACTTC	CAWDPGVSYEQYF
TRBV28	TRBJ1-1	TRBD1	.	TGTGCCAGCAAAACCGGGACAGGGGGTGATGAAGCTTTCTTT	CASKTGTGGDEAFF
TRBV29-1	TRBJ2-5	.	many	TGCAGCGTTGCCCTAGCGCAGGTTGACCAGTACTTC	CSVALAQVDQYF
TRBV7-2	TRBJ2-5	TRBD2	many	TGTGCCAGCAGCTTACACCCGACACAGCAACTAGCGGGAGGGCCAGGGGAGACCCAGTACTTC	CASSLHPTQQLAGGPGETQYF
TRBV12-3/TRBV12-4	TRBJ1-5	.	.	TGTGCCAGCAGTCCCGACAGAGATCAGCCCCAGCATTTT	CASSPDRDQPQHF
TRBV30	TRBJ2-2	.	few	TGTGCCTGGAGTGTGGTGGCAGGGGCTCGAACCGGGGAGCTGTTTTTT	CAWSVVAGARTGELFF
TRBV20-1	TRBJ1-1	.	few	TGCAGTGCCCGGGGGTATAACACTGAAGCTTTCTTT	CSARGYNTEAFF
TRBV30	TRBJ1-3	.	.	TGTGCCTGGAGTCTACAGAGCTCTGGAAACACCATATATTTT	CAWSLQSSGNTIYF
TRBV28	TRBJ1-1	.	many	TGTGCCAGCAGCCCCGCCGGGACGGCGAACACTGAAGCTTTCTTT	CASSPAGTANTEAFF
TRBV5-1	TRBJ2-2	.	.	TGCGCCAGCAGCCCCTTCGGGGGAGCCGGGGAGCTGTTTTTT	CASSPFGGAGELFF
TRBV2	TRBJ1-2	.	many	TGTGCCAGCAGCTACGCGGGGGGGTCCAGTGGCTACACCTTC	CASSYAGGSSGYTF
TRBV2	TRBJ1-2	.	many	TGTGCCAGCACCGACGGGCAGGCCTCAGGACGCTACACCTTC	CASTDGQASGRYTF
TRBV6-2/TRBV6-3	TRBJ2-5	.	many	TGTGCCAGCAGTTACCCTCTAGTGACTGTCCAAGAGACCCAGTACTTC	CASSYPLVTVQETQYF
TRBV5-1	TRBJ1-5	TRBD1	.	TGCGCCAGCAGCTCGGGGTCAGGGGGGAATCAGCCCCAGCATTTT	CASSSGSGGNQPQHF
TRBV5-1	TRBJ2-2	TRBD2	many	TGCGCCAGCAGTAGTGGACTAGCGGCGAACACCGGGGAGCTGTTTTTT	CASSSGLAANTGELFF
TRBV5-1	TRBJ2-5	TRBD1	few	TGCGCCAGCAGCCCTCAGACAGGGGCTAAGACCCAGTACTTC	CASSPQTGAKTQYF
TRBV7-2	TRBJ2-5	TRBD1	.	TGTGCCAGCAGCTTAGAAAGACAGGGGATGGGAGAGACCCAGTACTTC	CASSLERQGMGETQYF
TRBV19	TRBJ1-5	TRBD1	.	TGTGCCAGTAGTATGGGACAGGGTGATCAGCCCCAGCATTTT	CASSMGQGDQPQHF
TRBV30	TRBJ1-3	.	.	TGTGCCTGGACGGAGGGAAACACTGGAAACACCATATATTTT	CAWTEGNTGNTIYF
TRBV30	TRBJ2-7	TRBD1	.	TGTGCCTGGCTCCGGGACAGACCCTACGAGCAGTACTTC	CAWLRDRPYEQYF
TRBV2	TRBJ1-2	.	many	TGTGCCAGCAGTGGTCAGGCGATCTATGGCTACACCTTC	CASSGQAIYGYTF
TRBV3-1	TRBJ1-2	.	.	TGTGCCAGCAGACCCCTGGGGGAGTATGGCTACACCTTC	CASRPLGEYGYTF
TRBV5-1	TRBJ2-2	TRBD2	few	TGCGCCAGCAGCTTGTTTCCTAGCGGGAGCGGAGGGGCCGGGGAGCTGTTTTTT	CASSLFPSGSGGAGELFF
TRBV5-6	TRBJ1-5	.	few	TGTGCCAGCAGCTCTACCGGGACGGTTAGCAATCAGCCCCAGCATTTT	CASSSTGTVSNQPQHF
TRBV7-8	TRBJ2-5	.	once	TGTGCCAGCAGCTTTGGAGAGGCCCAGTACTTC	CASSFGEAQYF
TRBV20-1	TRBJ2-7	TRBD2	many	TGCAGTGCTTCCATAGCGGGGAAGAGCTCCTACGAGCAGTACTTC	CSASIAGKSSYEQYF
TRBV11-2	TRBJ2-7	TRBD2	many	TGTGCCAGCAGCTTCTCAACAGCGGGAGGCCACGAGCAGTACTTC	CASSFSTAGGHEQYF
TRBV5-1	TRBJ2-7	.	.	TGCGCCAGCAGCTTGGGACAGGCCGTTGATGAGCAGTACTTC	CASSLGQAVDEQYF
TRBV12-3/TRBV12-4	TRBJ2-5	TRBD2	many	TGTGCCAGCAGTTTTCCTAGCGGCGGCCAAGAGACCCAGTACTTC	CASSFPSGGQETQYF
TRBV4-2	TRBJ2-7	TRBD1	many	TGTGCCAGCAGCCAAGGTCTTGGGACAGCCCTGCGGGTCTACGAGCAGTACTTC	CASSQGLGTALRVYEQYF
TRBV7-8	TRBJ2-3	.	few	TGTGCCAGCAGCCCAGACCTACAACTGCCGGCAGATACGCAGTATTTT	CASSPDLQLPADTQYF
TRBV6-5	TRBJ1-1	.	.	TGTGCCAGCAGTTCTGAGGGGGGAAAGGCTGAAGCTTTCTTT	CASSSEGGKAEAFF
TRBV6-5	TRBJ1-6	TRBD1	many	TGTGCCAGCAGTTATCTACAGGGGAGGAATTCACCCCTCCACTTT	CASSYLQGRNSPLHF
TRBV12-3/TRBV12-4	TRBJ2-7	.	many	TGTGCCAGCAGTTCCTCCTGGGGGGTGTACGAGCAGTACTTC	CASSSSWGVYEQYF
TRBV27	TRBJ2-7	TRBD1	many	TGTGCCAGCCTTGGAGGACAGGGAATCCACGAGCAGTACTTC	CASLGGQGIHEQYF
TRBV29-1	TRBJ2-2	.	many	TGCAGCGTTGAATTTATTAGGACTACGAACACCGGGGAGCTGTTTTTT	CSVEFIRTTNTGELFF
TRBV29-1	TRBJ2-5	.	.	TGCAGCGTTGAAGAGCCACGATCAACCTCGTTAGAGACCCAGTACTTC	CSVEEPRSTSLETQYF
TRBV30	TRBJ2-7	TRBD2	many	TGTGCCTGGAGCGAACTTCTAACCGGGACTAGCACTTACTTC	CAWSELLTGTSTYF
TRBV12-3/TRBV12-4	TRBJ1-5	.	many	TGTGCCAGCAGTTTCCGGCTCCAGAGCAATCAGCCCCAGCATTTT	CASSFRLQSNQPQHF